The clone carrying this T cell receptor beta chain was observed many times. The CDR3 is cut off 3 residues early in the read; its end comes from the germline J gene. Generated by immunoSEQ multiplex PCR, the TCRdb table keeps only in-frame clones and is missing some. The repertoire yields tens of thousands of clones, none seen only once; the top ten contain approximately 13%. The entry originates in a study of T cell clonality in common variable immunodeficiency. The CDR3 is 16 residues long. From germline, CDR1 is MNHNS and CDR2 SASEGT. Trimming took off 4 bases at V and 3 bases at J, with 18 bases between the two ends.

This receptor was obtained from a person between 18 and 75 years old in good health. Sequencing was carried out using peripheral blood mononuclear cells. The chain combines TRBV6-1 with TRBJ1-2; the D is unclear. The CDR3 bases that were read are TGTGCCAGCAGTGCGCTTCAGGATTCTGTGGACTATGGC. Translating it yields CASSALQDSVDYG. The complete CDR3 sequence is CASSALQDSVDYGYTF.